This T cell receptor (beta chain) appears in the sequencing data of a study of beta chain features in type 1 diabetes. Study results and caveats: In cDNA sequencing, cells with high TCR expression could be over-represented.

The study reverse transcribed the entire isolated RNA, so it sequenced expressed TCRB transcripts. Clones were read by immunoSEQ multiplex PCR, and TCRdb kept only the in-frame ones, dropping some. Of about 150,000 clones listed, 40% to 55% are singletons. CDR3 length: 13 amino acids. CDR1 MGHRA and CDR2 YSYEKL come from the germline V gene. This clone has only one observation. Its antigen remains unknown. A junction boundary mismatches the germline segment, possibly from a read error. The genes are TRBV4-1 and TRBJ2-5; the D gene is possibly TRBD2 (5 bases). The receptor comes from a man between 18 and 35 years old in good health. The sample was Tregs from blood. The CDR3 spells CVSSQLEGETQYF. The CDR3 nucleotides read TGCGTCAGCAGCCAACTAGAAGGAGAGACCCAGTACTTC.